The 2 T cell receptor beta chains in this list originate from one sample, sequenced in a study of cytomegalovirus exposure and HLA in healthy donors. Both 60 Vbeta primers and 13 Jbeta primers went into the PCR. The data were produced by immunoSEQ multiplex PCR, yet TCRdb's version contains in-frame clones alone and is incomplete. Found here are more than 60,000 clones, about 80% of them singletons; the top ten hold roughly 4.7%. Sequencing was done on a sample of PBMCs. Source of these receptors: a young woman in good health and CMV-seronegative.

This sequence joins TRBV5-1 and TRBJ2-3; D unclear. V was trimmed by 0 bases and J by 1 base, leaving 3 bases between them. Germline CDR1 and CDR2: SGHRS and YFSETQ. The CDR3 runs to 13 residues. The CDR3: CASSLAGTDTQYF. Here the CDR3 DNA reads TGCGCCAGCAGCTTGGCTGGCACAGATACGCAGTATTTT. The full variable domain, with the rest looked up from reference TRBV5-1 and TRBJ2-3, is KAGVTQTPRYLIKTRGQQVTLSCSPISGHRSVSWYQQTPGQGLQFLFEYFSETQRNKGNFPGRFSGRQFSNSRSEMNVSTLELGDSALYLCASSLAGTDTQYFGPGTRLTVL.

The DNA of the CDR3 is TGTGCCAGCAGCCCTACCGTCGGAGGGATCTATGGCTACACCTTC. Translating gives CASSPTVGGIYGYTF. The gene calls are TRBV11-2 and TRBJ1-2, with D uncertain. V was pared by 5 bases and J by 4 bases, with 17 bases between. Germline lookup yields CDR1 SGHAT and CDR2 FQNNGV. CDR3 length: 15 amino acids.